In its sample, the clone carrying this TCR beta chain was seen a few times. The data are from a study of blood T cells in healthy people across ages. Unmatched junction bases numbered 4, after V lost 10 bases and J lost 0 bases. The germline V gene encodes CDR1 ENHRY and CDR2 SYGVKD. The CDR3 consists of 13 residues. Primers used in a second PCR of about 6 to 12 cycles were a sample-barcoded 5' primer and a J-beta primer mix. Using its own MiXCR run on the 5' RACE reads, TCRdb lists one record per CDR3 protein. The table includes over 700,000 distinct CDR3 sequences, around 25% detected once. These data also featured in a second study, about T cells of mothers and their children. That source notes: Over 9.5 million reads per mother and 2.5 million to 3 million per child were obtained. Related pairs of mothers and children showed slightly higher, non-significant overlap versus unrelated pairs.

Sequenced: blood. The chain uses TRBV10-3 and TRBJ2-7; 9 nucleotides align to TRBD2. The sequence came from a boy under 18 in good health. The CDR3 DNA follows: TGTGCCACCGCTAGCGGGAACTCCTACGAGCAGTACTTC. Translating gives CATASGNSYEQYF.